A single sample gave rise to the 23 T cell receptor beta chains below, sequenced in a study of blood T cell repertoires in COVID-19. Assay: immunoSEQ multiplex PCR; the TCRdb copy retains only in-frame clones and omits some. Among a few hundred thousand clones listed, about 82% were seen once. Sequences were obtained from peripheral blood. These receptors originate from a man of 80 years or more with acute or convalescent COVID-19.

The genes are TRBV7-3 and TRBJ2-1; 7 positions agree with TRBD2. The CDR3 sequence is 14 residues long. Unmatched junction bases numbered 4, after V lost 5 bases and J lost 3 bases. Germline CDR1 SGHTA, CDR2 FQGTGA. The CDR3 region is CASSPSSGYNEQFF. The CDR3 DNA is TGTGCCAGCAGCCCGTCTAGCGGCTACAATGAGCAGTTCTTC.

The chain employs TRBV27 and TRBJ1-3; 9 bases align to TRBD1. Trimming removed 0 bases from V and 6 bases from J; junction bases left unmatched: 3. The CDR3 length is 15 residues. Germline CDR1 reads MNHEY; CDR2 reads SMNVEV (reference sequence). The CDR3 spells CASSLSGTGLNTIYF. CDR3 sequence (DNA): TGTGCCAGCAGTTTATCAGGGACAGGGCTAAACACCATATATTTT.

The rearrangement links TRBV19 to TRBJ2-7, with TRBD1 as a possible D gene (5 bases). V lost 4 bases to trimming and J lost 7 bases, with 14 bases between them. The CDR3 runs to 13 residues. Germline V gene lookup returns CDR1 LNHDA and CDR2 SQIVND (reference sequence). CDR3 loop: CASSTQPGFEQYF. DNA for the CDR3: TGTGCCAGTAGTACCCAACCAGGGTTTGAGCAGTACTTC.

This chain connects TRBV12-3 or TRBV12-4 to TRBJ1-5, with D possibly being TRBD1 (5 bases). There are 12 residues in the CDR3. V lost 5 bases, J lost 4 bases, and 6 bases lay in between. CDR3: CASSTGNQPQHF. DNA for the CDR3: TGTGCCAGCAGTACAGGTAATCAGCCCCAGCATTTT.

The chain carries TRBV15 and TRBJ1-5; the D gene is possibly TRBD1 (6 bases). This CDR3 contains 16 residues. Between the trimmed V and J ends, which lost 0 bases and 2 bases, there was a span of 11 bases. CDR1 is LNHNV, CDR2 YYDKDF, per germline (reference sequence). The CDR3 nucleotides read TGTGCCACCAGCAGAGACGTAGGACAGCGCAATCAGCCCCAGCATTTT. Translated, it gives CATSRDVGQRNQPQHF. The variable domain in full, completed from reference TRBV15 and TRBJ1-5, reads DAMVIQNPRYQVTQFGKPVTLSCSQTLNHNVMYWYQQKSSQAPKLLFHYYDKDFNNEADTPDNFQSRRPNTSFCFLDIRSPGLGDTAMYLCATSRDVGQRNQPQHFGDGTRLSIL.

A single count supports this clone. CDR3 in amino acids: CASSSGTGNSPLHF. The CDR3, as DNA: TGTGCCAGCAGCTCCGGGACAGGAAATTCACCCCTCCACTTT. The gene calls are TRBV5-4 and TRBJ1-6; 8 positions match TRBD1. The germline V gene encodes CDR1 SGHNT and CDR2 YYREEE (reference sequence). The CDR3 length is 14 residues. V lost 3 bases and J lost 7; bases outside the gene matches: 3.

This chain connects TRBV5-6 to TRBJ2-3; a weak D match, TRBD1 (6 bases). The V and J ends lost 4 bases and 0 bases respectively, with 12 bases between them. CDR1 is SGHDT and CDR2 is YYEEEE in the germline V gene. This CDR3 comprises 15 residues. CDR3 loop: CASSRGQISTDTQYF. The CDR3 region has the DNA TGTGCCAGCAGCCGAGGACAGATTAGCACAGATACGCAGTATTTT. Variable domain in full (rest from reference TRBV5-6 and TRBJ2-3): DAGVTQSPTHLIKTRGQQVTLRCSPKSGHDTVSWYQQALGQGPQFIFQYYEEEERQRGNFPDRFSGHQFPNYSSELNVNALLLGDSALYLCASSRGQISTDTQYFGPGTRLTVL.

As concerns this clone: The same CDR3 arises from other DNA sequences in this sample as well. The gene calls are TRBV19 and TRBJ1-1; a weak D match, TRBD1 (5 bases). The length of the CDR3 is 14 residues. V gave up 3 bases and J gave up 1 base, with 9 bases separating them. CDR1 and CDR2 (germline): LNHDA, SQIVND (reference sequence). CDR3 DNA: TGTGCCAGTAGTATGGGTACAGGGAACACTGAAGCTTTCTTT. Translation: CASSMGTGNTEAFF.

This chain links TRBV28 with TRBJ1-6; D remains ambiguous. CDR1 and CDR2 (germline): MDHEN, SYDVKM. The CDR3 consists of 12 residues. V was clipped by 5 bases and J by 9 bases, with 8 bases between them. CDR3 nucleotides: TGTGCCAGCAGTAGACAAGGTTCACCCCTCCACTTT. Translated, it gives CASSRQGSPLHF.

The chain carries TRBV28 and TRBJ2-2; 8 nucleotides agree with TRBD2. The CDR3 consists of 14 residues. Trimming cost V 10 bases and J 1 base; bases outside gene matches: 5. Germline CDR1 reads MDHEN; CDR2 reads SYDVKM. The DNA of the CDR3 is TGTGCCATCCGAGCGGGAGAGAACACCGGGGAGCTGTTTTTT. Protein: CAIRAGENTGELFF.

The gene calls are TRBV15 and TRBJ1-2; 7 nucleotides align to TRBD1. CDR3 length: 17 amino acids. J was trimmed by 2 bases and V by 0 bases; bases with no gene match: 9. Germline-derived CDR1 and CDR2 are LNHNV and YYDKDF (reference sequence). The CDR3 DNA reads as TGTGCCACCAGCAGAGACTACACCGGGACAGACAACTATGGCTACACCTTC. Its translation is CATSRDYTGTDNYGYTF.

Here the CDR3 reads CASSRASGGSGYGYTF. CDR3 in DNA: TGTGCCAGCAGCAGAGCTTCAGGGGGCAGCGGGTATGGCTACACCTTC. The chain joins TRBV28 to TRBJ1-2, with 8 nucleotides matching TRBD1. Germline loops: CDR1 MDHEN, CDR2 SYDVKM. The CDR3 has 16 residues. Germline trimming cut 6 bases from V and 5 bases from J; bases unmatched to any gene: 14.

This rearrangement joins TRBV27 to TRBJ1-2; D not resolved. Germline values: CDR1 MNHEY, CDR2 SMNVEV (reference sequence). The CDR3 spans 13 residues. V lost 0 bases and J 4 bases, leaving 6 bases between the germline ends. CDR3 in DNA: TGTGCCAGCAGTTTATCAAACAGCTATGGCTACACCTTC. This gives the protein CASSLSNSYGYTF.

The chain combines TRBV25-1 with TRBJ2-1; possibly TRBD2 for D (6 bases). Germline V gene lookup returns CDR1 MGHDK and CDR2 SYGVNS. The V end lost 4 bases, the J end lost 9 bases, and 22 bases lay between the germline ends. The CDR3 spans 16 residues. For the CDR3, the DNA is TGTGCCAGCAGTGGAGCACTCGGGACTCTCGAGGGTGAGCAGTTCTTC. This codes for CASSGALGTLEGEQFF.

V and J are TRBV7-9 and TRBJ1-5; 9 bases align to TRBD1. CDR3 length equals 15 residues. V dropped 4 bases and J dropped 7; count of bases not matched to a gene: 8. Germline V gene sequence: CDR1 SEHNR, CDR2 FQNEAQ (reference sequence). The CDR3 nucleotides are TGTGCCAGCAGCTGGGACAGGGAGAAGGAACAGCCCCAGCATTTT. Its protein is CASSWDREKEQPQHF.

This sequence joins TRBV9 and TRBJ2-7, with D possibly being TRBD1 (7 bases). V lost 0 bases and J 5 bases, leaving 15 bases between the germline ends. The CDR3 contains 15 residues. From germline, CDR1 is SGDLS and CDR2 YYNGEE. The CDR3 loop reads CASSVGEDRSHEQYF. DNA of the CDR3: TGTGCCAGCAGCGTAGGGGAGGACAGGTCCCACGAGCAGTACTTC.

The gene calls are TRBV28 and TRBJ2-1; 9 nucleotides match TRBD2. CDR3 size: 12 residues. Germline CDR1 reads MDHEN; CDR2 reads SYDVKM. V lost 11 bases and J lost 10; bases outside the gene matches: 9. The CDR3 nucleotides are TGTGCCTCCCGCGGGAGGGCCGACGAGCAGTTCTTC. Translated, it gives CASRGRADEQFF.

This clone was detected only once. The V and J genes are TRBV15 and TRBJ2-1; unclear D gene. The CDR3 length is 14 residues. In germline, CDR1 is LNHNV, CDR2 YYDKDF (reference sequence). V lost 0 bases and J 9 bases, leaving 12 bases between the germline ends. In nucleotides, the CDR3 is TGTGCCACCAGCAGAGATGAACCCGCGAGTGAGCAGTTCTTC. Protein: CATSRDEPASEQFF.

The CDR3 sequence: CASSIGTGGRDNYGYTF. In nucleotides, the CDR3 is TGTGCCAGCAGCATCGGGACAGGGGGTCGCGATAACTATGGCTACACCTTC. V is TRBV7-9 and J is TRBJ1-2, with TRBD1 identical over 11 bases. This CDR3 is 17 amino acids long. Germline V CDR1 and CDR2: SEHNR, FQNEAQ (reference sequence). V lost 5 bases, J lost 1 base, and 9 bases stayed unmatched.

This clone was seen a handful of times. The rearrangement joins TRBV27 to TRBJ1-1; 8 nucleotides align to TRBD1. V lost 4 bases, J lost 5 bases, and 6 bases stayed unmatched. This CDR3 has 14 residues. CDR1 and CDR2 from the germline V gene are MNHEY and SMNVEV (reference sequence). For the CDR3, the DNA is TGTGCCAGCAGTTCAGACAGGGGAGGGACTGAAGCTTTCTTT. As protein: CASSSDRGGTEAFF.

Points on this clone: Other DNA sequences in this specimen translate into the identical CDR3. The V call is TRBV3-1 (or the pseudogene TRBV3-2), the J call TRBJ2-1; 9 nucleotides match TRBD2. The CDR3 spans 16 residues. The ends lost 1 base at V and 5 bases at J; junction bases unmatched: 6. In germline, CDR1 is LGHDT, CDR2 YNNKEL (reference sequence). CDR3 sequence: CASSQVSGLANNEQFF. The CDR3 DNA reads TGTGCCAGCAGCCAAGTGTCGGGACTAGCCAACAATGAGCAGTTCTTC.

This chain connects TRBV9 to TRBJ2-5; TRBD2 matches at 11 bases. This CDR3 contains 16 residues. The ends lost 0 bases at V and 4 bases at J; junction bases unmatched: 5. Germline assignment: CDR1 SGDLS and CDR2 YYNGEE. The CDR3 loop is CASSVDGSGRGETQYF. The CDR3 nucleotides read TGTGCCAGCAGCGTAGACGGTAGCGGGAGGGGAGAGACCCAGTACTTC.

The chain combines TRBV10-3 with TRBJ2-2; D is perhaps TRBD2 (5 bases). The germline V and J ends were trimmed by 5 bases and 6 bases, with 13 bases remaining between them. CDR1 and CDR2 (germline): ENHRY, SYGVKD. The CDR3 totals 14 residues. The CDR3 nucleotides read TGTGCCATCAGTCCAATGGACTCAGCCGGGGAGCTGTTTTTT. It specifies CAISPMDSAGELFF.